This TCR beta chain is drawn from a study of shared clonotypes between healthy human individuals. Findings and caveats of the study: A few donors showed sharing of approximately 4.7% of naive CD4 clonotypes.

The authors divided CD4+ cells into CD45RA+ naive and CD45RA-negative memory subsets. V was cut by 6 bases and J by 4 bases, with 19 bases left in between. Germline CDR1 MDHEN, CDR2 SYDVKM. This CDR3 comprises 15 residues. This clone was observed a single time. Its antigen is currently unknown. Authors' analysis steps: Junction-only sequences without quality scores were provided by ImmunoSEQ, so filtering was different. Data came from immunoSEQ multiplex PCR; TCRdb stores just in-frame clones and leaves some out. V and J calls and clone size are those listed in that table; D and trimming were worked out from the DNA. The table has hundreds of thousands of clones, roughly 95% seen once.

This receptor was identified in a woman in her twenties or thirties in good health. This chain connects TRBV28 to TRBJ2-7; D is perhaps TRBD1 (5 bases). Source material: naive CD4+ T cells sorted from blood. Subset indicated: CD45RA+ positively selected. CDR3 nucleotide sequence: TGTGCCAGCAGGTTGGGGCCCCCCCTCGGGTACGAGCAGTACTTC. Its translation is CASRLGPPLGYEQYF.